These 23 T cell receptor beta chains were sequenced from one sample in a study of Graves' ophthalmopathy and Graves' hyperthyroidism. Beta-chain TCR CDR3 regions were amplified from RNA transcripts. RT-PCR was first run with HTBI primers, then multiplex PCR in a second round. TCRdb called the multiplex PCR reads again in MiXCR, with one record for every CDR3 protein. The sample records around 1,200,000 distinct CDR3 sequences, 35% to 40% being singletons. Sequencing was carried out using peripheral blood or thyroid tissue (not recorded which). These TCRs come from an adult man with Graves' hyperthyroidism.

This clonotype was picked up a small number of times. A much larger clone lies one base from this, so it may be a read error. The rearrangement links TRBV29-1 to TRBJ2-6; either TRBD1 or TRBD2 may supply D (6 bases each). There are 16 residues in the CDR3. Germline V gene sequence: CDR1 SQVTM, CDR2 ANQGSEA. The V end was cut by 6 bases, the J end by 1 base, with 16 bases between. In DNA, the CDR3 is TGCAGCGTATGCGGAGGGGGTGAATCTGGGGCCAACGTCCTGACTTTC. This encodes CSVCGGGESGANVLTF.

This clonotype was detected ten times or more. The chain carries TRBV6-2 or TRBV6-3 and TRBJ2-5; 7 bases agree with TRBD2. V was clipped by 8 bases and J by 7 bases; unmatched bases: 7. The CDR3 is made up of 12 amino acids. From germline, CDR1 is MNHEY and CDR2 SVGEGT. The DNA of the CDR3 is TGTGCCAGCTGGGAGGGAGTTGGGACCCAGTACTTC. It encodes CASWEGVGTQYF.

Details on this clonotype: A read error is possible here, since a much larger clone lies one base away. The V gene is TRBV19, the J gene TRBJ1-5; D uncertain. Germline CDR1 and CDR2: LNHDA and SQIVND (reference sequence). The CDR3 extends over 15 amino acids. The CDR3 DNA follows: TGTGTCAGTAGTATGGGGAGGGTCACCTATCAGCCCCAGCATTTT. It codes for CVSSMGRVTYQPQHF.

This clonotype was observed many times. The chain couples TRBV7-2 to TRBJ2-5, with D possibly TRBD2 on 5 matching bases. Germline V CDR1 and CDR2: SGHTA, FQGNSA. V was trimmed by 2 bases and J by 2 bases, leaving 9 bases between them. CDR3 length equals 14 residues. CDR3 sequence reads: CASSLPGKQETQYF. The CDR3 nucleotides read TGTGCCAGCAGCTTACCGGGAAAACAAGAGACCCAGTACTTC.

With regard to this clonotype: A much larger clone sits a single nucleotide away, making a read error possible. V is TRBV10-3 and J is TRBJ2-2, with TRBD1 matching 7 bases. With 10 bases clipped from V and 3 bases from J, the junction kept 5 bases outside the gene matches. Looked up from germline, CDR1 is ENHRY and CDR2 is SYGVKD. The CDR3 has 13 amino acids. CDR3 residues: CASGTADTGELFF. For the CDR3, the DNA is TGTGCCAGTGGGACAGCGGACACCGGGGAGCTGTTTTTT.

A note on this clonotype: Germline is not matched at one junction end, which may reflect a read error. V gene TRBV7-9 combines with J gene TRBJ1-1, with TRBD1 identical over 7 bases. Germline CDR1 SEHNR, CDR2 FQNEAQ (reference sequence). The CDR3 runs 15 residues. This CDR3 reads CASNLRGGLNTEAFF. The DNA of the CDR3 is TGTGCCAGCAACTTAAGAGGGGGCCTTAACACTGAAGCTTTCTTT.

The table lists this clonotype with many counts. This sequence joins TRBV20-1 and TRBJ2-5, with 7 bases that match TRBD2. The CDR3 has 12 residues. Germline V gives CDR1 DFQATT, CDR2 SNEGSKA (reference sequence). Germline trimming cut 5 bases from V and 1 base from J; bases unmatched to any gene: 1. CDR3 residues: CSARLAQETQYF. The CDR3 DNA sequence: TGCAGTGCTCGACTAGCCCAAGAGACCCAGTACTTC.

CDR3 sequence reads: CAISVEGPRDGSYEQYF. The CDR3 coding sequence is TGTGCCATCAGCGTTGAAGGTCCCCGGGACGGATCCTACGAGCAGTACTTC. The V and J genes are TRBV10-3 and TRBJ2-7, with D perhaps TRBD1 or TRBD2 (5 bases each). V was trimmed by 6 bases and J by 1 base, leaving 22 bases between them. This CDR3 comprises 17 residues. The V gene's germline CDR1 is ENHRY and CDR2 SYGVKD.

This clonotype was picked up many times. The chain uses TRBV2 and TRBJ2-5; D may be TRBD1 or TRBD2 (5 bases each). Trimming left V 7 bases short and J 3 bases short, with 15 bases between. The CDR3 spans 14 residues. CDR1 and CDR2 (germline): SNHLY, FYNNEI. The CDR3 DNA reads as TGTGCCAGCACTCAGGGCCTAGCAGAAGAGACCCAGTACTTC. Translation gives CASTQGLAEETQYF.

This clonotype was seen repeatedly, ten times or more. The chain uses TRBV7-2 and TRBJ1-1, with D tentatively TRBD1 (5 bases). V was cut by 5 bases and J by 1 base, with 17 bases left in between. Germline lookup yields CDR1 SGHTA and CDR2 FQGNSA. The CDR3 runs to 16 residues. CDR3 amino acids: CASSLILLGTNTEAFF. CDR3 DNA: TGTGCCAGCAGCCTCATTCTACTAGGGACGAACACTGAAGCTTTCTTT.

The genes are TRBV6-5 and TRBJ2-7; 7 nucleotides agree with TRBD2. Unmatched junction bases numbered 7, after V lost 2 bases and J lost 6 bases. Germline-derived CDR1 and CDR2 are MNHEY and SVGAGI. This CDR3 has 14 amino acids. This CDR3 is CASSYAGVSSEQYF. The CDR3 DNA is TGTGCCAGCAGTTACGCGGGAGTGTCATCCGAGCAGTACTTC.

CDR3 nucleotide sequence: TGTGCCAGCAGCCAGGGTATCGCTCTTAATTCACCCCTCCACTTT. This codes for CASSQGIALNSPLHF. The rearrangement uses TRBV3-1 and TRBJ1-6; unclear D gene. This CDR3 is 15 amino acids long. The germline V and J ends were trimmed by 3 bases and 6 bases, with 12 bases remaining between them. Germline V gene sequence: CDR1 LGHDT, CDR2 YNNKEL (reference sequence).

This sequence joins TRBV2 and TRBJ1-4, with 7 bases matching TRBD1. CDR3 size: 14 residues. V lost 11 bases to trimming and J lost 7 bases; unmatched junction nucleotides: 13. CDR1 is SNHLY, CDR2 FYNNEI, per germline. The CDR3 nucleotides read TGTGCCGCAACCCCGACAGGGAACACTGAAAAACTGTTTTTT. Its protein is CAATPTGNTEKLFF.

This clonotype was observed at least ten times. The rearrangement links TRBV12-3 or TRBV12-4 to TRBJ1-5; TRBD1 matches at 9 bases. The CDR3 totals 15 residues. Losses at the gene ends were 6 bases for V and 10 bases for J; bases not matched to a gene: 13. This chain's CDR3 is CASSKRTGENTPQHF. For the CDR3, the DNA is TGTGCCAGCAGCAAGAGGACAGGGGAGAACACTCCCCAGCATTTT.

The V gene is TRBV7-3, the J gene TRBJ2-7; a possible D gene is TRBD2 (6 bases). The germline gives CDR1 SGHTA, CDR2 FQGTGA. The CDR3 is made up of 14 amino acids. Between the trimmed V and J ends, which lost 0 bases and 4 bases, there was a span of 10 bases. The CDR3 DNA follows: TGTGCCAGCAGCTTAACTAGTGCGGGGTACGAGCAGTACTTC. Encoded protein: CASSLTSAGYEQYF.

The table lists this clonotype with many counts. V gene TRBV5-8 combines with J gene TRBJ1-1; tentatively, D is TRBD1 (5 bases). Germline loops: CDR1 SGHTS, CDR2 YDEGEE. Trimming removed 2 bases at V and 4 bases at J, with 12 bases between. This CDR3 contains 14 residues. The CDR3: CASSFGAGSTEAFF. The CDR3 DNA reads TGTGCCAGCAGCTTTGGGGCAGGGAGCACTGAAGCTTTCTTT.

Many counts were recorded for this clonotype. The chain uses TRBV7-8 and TRBJ2-2, with TRBD1 as a possible D gene (6 bases). Per germline, CDR1 SGHVS and CDR2 FQNEAQ. This CDR3 comprises 15 residues. The ends were cut back, 5 bases at V and 7 bases at J, with 17 bases in the middle. CDR3 nucleotides: TGTGCCAGCAGCCAAAAACAGGGTTGGGGCGGGGAGCTGTTTTTT. Residues: CASSQKQGWGGELFF.

This chain links TRBV4-1 with TRBJ1-2; 7 bases map to TRBD1. Germline CDR1 is MGHRA and CDR2 is YSYEKL. With V trimmed by 2 bases and J by 6 bases, 9 bases remained unmatched. CDR3 size: 15 residues. The CDR3 coding sequence is TGCGCCAGCAGCCAAACCCTGGACAGGTCCGATGGCTACACCTTC. It codes for CASSQTLDRSDGYTF.

This clonotype was seen ten or more times. The CDR3 DNA reads as TGTGCCAGCAGCCAGGACAGGGGGAGTTTCGCTGAAGCTTTCTTT. It translates to CASSQDRGSFAEAFF. The chain employs TRBV14 and TRBJ1-1; 10 bases are a match to TRBD1. The CDR3 runs to 15 residues. Germline CDR1 is SGHDN and CDR2 is FVKESK. Losses at the gene ends were 3 bases for V and 6 bases for J; bases not matched to a gene: 7.

This clonotype was picked up many times. This chain joins TRBV24-1 and TRBJ1-2, with D hard to call. The length of the CDR3 is 14 residues. Germline CDR1 KGHDR, CDR2 SFDVKD. Trimming stripped 0 bases from V and 0 bases from J, with 4 bases between. In nucleotides, the CDR3 is TGTGCCACCAGTGATTTGTCAGCTAACTATGGCTACACCTTC. Protein product: CATSDLSANYGYTF.

This clonotype was counted many times. V and J are TRBV7-6 and TRBJ2-2, with 7 bases identical to TRBD2. The CDR3 is 15 residues long. Germline V gene lookup returns CDR1 SGHVS and CDR2 FNYEAQ. The J segment lost 6 bases and the V segment lost 1 base, leaving 5 bases of the junction unmatched. CDR3 in amino acids: CASSLGGGRAGELFF. CDR3 nucleotides: TGTGCCAGCAGCTTAGGGGGGGGTCGCGCCGGGGAGCTGTTTTTT.

Many counts were recorded for this clonotype. The chain is built from TRBV7-2 and TRBJ1-2, with unresolved D. V dropped 0 bases and J dropped 4 bases, with 9 bases sitting between them. The CDR3 extends over 14 amino acids. CDR1 and CDR2 (germline): SGHTA, FQGNSA. The CDR3 reads CASSLARTAYGYTF. CDR3 nucleotides: TGTGCCAGCAGCTTAGCGCGCACGGCCTATGGCTACACCTTC. Filled out from reference TRBV7-2 and TRBJ1-2, the complete variable domain reads GAGVSQSPSNKVTEKGKDVELRCDPISGHTALYWYRQSLGQGLEFLIYFQGNSAPDKSGLPSDRFSAERTGGSVSTLTIQRTQQEDSAVYLCASSLARTAYGYTFGSGTRLTVV.

This clonotype was counted a few times. This sequence joins TRBV24-1 and TRBJ2-2; 8 bases match TRBD1. Germline V gene lookup returns CDR1 KGHDR and CDR2 SFDVKD. The CDR3 has 15 amino acids. V shed 7 bases and J 5 bases; nucleotides not matched to a gene: 8. The CDR3 DNA follows: TGTGCCACCAGGTCCGACAGGGGATCTACCGGGGAGCTGTTTTTT. Its translation: CATRSDRGSTGELFF.